Below are 2 T cell receptor beta chains sequenced from a single sample in a study of control samples from healthy donors and cancer patients. The repertoire was sequenced with immunoSEQ multiplex PCR; TCRdb's copy has only in-frame clones and lacks some. The table includes roughly 400,000 clones, 75% to 95% detected once. Input material: PBMCs. These receptor sequences come from a man aged 35 to 55 with head and neck cancer.

The chain joins TRBV3-1 (or the pseudogene TRBV3-2) to TRBJ1-2; no firm D call. The V end was cut by 1 base, the J end by 7 bases, with 19 bases between. The CDR3 is 16 amino acids. Germline-derived CDR1 and CDR2 are LGHDT and YNNKEL (reference sequence). For the CDR3, the DNA is TGTGCCAGCAGCCAAGTTCGAGGCCCGGGATCTGGTGGCTACACCTTC. Amino acid sequence: CASSQVRGPGSGGYTF.

The DNA for the CDR3 is TGTGCCTGGAGTGTACCCAGGGTGGCTGAAAAACTGTTTTTT. Translating it yields CAWSVPRVAEKLFF. This sequence joins TRBV30 and TRBJ1-4; D is possibly TRBD1 (5 bases). Germline CDR1 is GTSNPN and CDR2 is SVGIG (reference sequence). Trimming took off 0 bases at V and 7 bases at J, with 12 bases between the two ends. The CDR3 runs 14 residues.